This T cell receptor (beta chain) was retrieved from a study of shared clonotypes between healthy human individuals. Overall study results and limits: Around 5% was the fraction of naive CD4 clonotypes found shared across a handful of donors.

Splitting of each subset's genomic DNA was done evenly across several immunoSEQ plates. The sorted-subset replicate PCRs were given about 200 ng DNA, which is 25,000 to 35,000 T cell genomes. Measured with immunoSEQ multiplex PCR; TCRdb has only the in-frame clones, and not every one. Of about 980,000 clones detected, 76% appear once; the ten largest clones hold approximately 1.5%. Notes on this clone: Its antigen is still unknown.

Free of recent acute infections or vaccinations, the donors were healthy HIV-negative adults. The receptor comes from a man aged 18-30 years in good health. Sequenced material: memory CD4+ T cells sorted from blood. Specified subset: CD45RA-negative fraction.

CDR3 amino acids: CASSPGTGGVETQYF. In DNA, the CDR3 is TGTGCCAGCTCCCCAGGGACAGGGGGCGTGGAGACCCAGTACTTC. This sequence joins TRBV18 and TRBJ2-5; 12 positions agree with TRBD1. J was trimmed by 5 bases and V by 6 bases; bases with no gene match: 7. This CDR3 comprises 15 residues. Germline values: CDR1 KGHSH, CDR2 LQKENI.